These 20 T cell receptor beta chains were all obtained from the same sample, sequenced in a study of shared clonotypes between healthy human individuals. Method: immunoSEQ multiplex PCR; TCRdb's copy keeps in-frame clones and lacks some. The sample contains hundreds of thousands of clones, 60% to 75% of which appear only once. The source material was memory CD4+ T cells sorted from blood. Noted subset: CD45RA-negative fraction. These receptors all come from a woman in her twenties or thirties in good health.

The chain links TRBV13 to TRBJ2-7; D is unclear. V was pared by 5 bases and J by 0 bases, with 11 bases between. Germline V CDR1 and CDR2: PRHDT, FYEKMQ (reference sequence). The CDR3 contains 14 residues. As DNA, the CDR3 is TGTGCCAGCAGCCCCGGAGTGAACTCCTACGAGCAGTACTTC. Amino acids: CASSPGVNSYEQYF.

In DNA, the CDR3 is TGTGCCAGCAGTCACGGACAGAACGCTAACTATGGCTACACCTTC. Translating gives CASSHGQNANYGYTF. This chain joins TRBV27 and TRBJ1-2, with D possibly being TRBD1 (6 bases). The CDR3 has 15 amino acids. The V end lost 5 bases, the J end lost 0 bases, and 13 bases lay between the germline ends. Germline V CDR1 and CDR2: MNHEY, SMNVEV (reference sequence).

This clone was counted between two and nine times. The CDR3 DNA reads as TGCAGCGTCGTCGTGGTCCCGTCAACCAGTGCCCAGTACTTC. Translated: CSVVVVPSTSAQYF. The rearrangement joins TRBV29-1 to TRBJ2-5; unclear D gene. Trimming left V 6 bases short and J 9 bases short, with 23 bases between. The CDR3 is made up of 14 amino acids. The germline V gene has CDR1 SQVTM and CDR2 ANQGSEA.

The chain employs TRBV5-1 and TRBJ2-2; a weak D match, TRBD1 (6 bases). The CDR3 sequence is 14 residues long. Trimming shortened V by 5 bases and J by 1 base, and 9 bases separated the two germline ends. Germline V gives CDR1 SGHRS, CDR2 YFSETQ. The CDR3 loop reads CASRMDRNTGELFF. The DNA for the CDR3 is TGCGCCAGCAGAATGGACAGGAACACCGGGGAGCTGTTTTTT.

The chain links TRBV18 to TRBJ2-5, with TRBD2 as a possible D gene (6 bases). With 1 base removed from V and 5 bases from J, the gap between germline ends came to 11 bases. The CDR3 is 14 amino acids. Per germline, CDR1 KGHSH and CDR2 LQKENI. The CDR3 DNA reads as TGTGCCAGCTCACCACGGAGGGTCGGGGAGACCCAGTACTTC. It is translated as CASSPRRVGETQYF.

This clone was recorded once. V and J are TRBV6-5 and TRBJ2-2; the match to TRBD1 covers 8 bases. This CDR3 has 15 residues. Trimming cost V 5 bases and J 4 bases; bases outside gene matches: 6. Germline values: CDR1 MNHEY, CDR2 SVGAGI. This CDR3 reads CASSTGTGGTGELFF. CDR3 coding DNA: TGTGCCAGCAGTACCGGGACAGGTGGCACCGGGGAGCTGTTTTTT.

CDR3 sequence reads: CASSLAPSRGQYF. CDR3 nucleotides: TGTGCCAGCAGTTTAGCCCCCTCGCGGGGGCAGTACTTC. The rearrangement links TRBV28 to TRBJ2-7, with D perhaps matching TRBD2 (6 bases). Germline V gene sequence: CDR1 MDHEN, CDR2 SYDVKM. V gave up 2 bases and J gave up 9 bases, with 14 bases separating them. The CDR3 extends over 13 amino acids.

The gene calls are TRBV4-1 and TRBJ1-3; D gene ambiguous. Germline assignment: CDR1 MGHRA and CDR2 YSYEKL. The CDR3 sequence is 17 residues long. Trimming pared 0 bases from V and 4 bases from J, leaving 16 bases between. CDR3 nucleotide sequence: TGCGCCAGCAGCCAAGAGGGTTCTGGGGTGGGGGGAAACACCATATATTTT. Encoded protein: CASSQEGSGVGGNTIYF.

The chain carries TRBV29-1 and TRBJ2-1; 9 bases are a match to TRBD2. The CDR3 runs to 15 residues. V shed 4 bases, J shed 4 bases, and the junction held 8 bases outside the gene matches. Germline lookup yields CDR1 SQVTM and CDR2 ANQGSEA. The CDR3 here is CSVVGGTSRYNEQFF. The CDR3 bases are TGCAGCGTTGTGGGGGGGACTAGCAGATACAATGAGCAGTTCTTC.

This clone was observed a few times. V is TRBV28 and J is TRBJ1-2, with D unclear. The germline CDR1 and CDR2 sequences are MDHEN and SYDVKM. The V end was cut by 5 bases, the J end by 1 base, with 11 bases between. The CDR3 is 14 amino acids. The CDR3 region is CASSPESYNYGYTF. CDR3 sequence (DNA): TGTGCCAGCAGTCCGGAATCTTATAACTATGGCTACACCTTC.

The chain joins TRBV19 to TRBJ2-1; the D is unclear. CDR1 and CDR2 (germline): LNHDA, SQIVND (reference sequence). Trimming took off 1 base at V and 7 bases at J, with 11 bases between the two ends. This CDR3 is built from 14 residues. CDR3 residues: CASSIGVGINEQFF. The CDR3, as DNA: TGTGCCAGTAGTATAGGGGTGGGCATAAATGAGCAGTTCTTC. Based on the CDR3 plus reference TRBV19 and TRBJ2-1, the full variable domain is DGGITQSPKYLFRKEGQNVTLSCEQNLNHDAMYWYRQDPGQGLRLIYYSQIVNDFQKGDIAEGYSVSREKKESFPLTVTSAQKNPTAFYLCASSIGVGINEQFFGPGTRLTVL.

V and J are TRBV4-1 and TRBJ1-2; possibly TRBD1 for D (5 bases). Germline V gene sequence: CDR1 MGHRA, CDR2 YSYEKL. The CDR3 is 14 amino acids. The V end lost 3 bases, the J end lost 4 bases, and 12 bases lay between the germline ends. CDR3 DNA: TGCGCCAGCAGCCAGGGGAGTAGGGGCTATGGCTACACCTTC. This encodes CASSQGSRGYGYTF.

A few counts support this clone. Being one base from a much bigger clone, this may be a read error. This chain's CDR3 is CASSAGTSGKETQYF. The CDR3, as DNA: TGTGCCAGCAGCGCCGGGACTAGCGGAAAAGAGACCCAGTACTTC. The J gene is TRBJ2-5, the V gene TRBV7-6; 11 nucleotides match TRBD2. V lost 5 bases and J lost 3; bases outside the gene matches: 5. This CDR3 spans 15 amino acids. The germline V gene encodes CDR1 SGHVS and CDR2 FNYEAQ.

The chain combines TRBV4-2 with TRBJ2-1; 7 bases match TRBD2. The junction had 6 bases not matched to a gene; V was cut back by 4 bases and J by 3 bases. The V gene's germline CDR1 is LGHNA and CDR2 YNFKEQ. CDR3 length: 15 residues. In DNA form, the CDR3 reads TGTGCCAGCAGCCGGAGCGGGACCCTCTACAATGAGCAGTTCTTC. Encoded protein: CASSRSGTLYNEQFF.

This chain connects TRBV5-6 to TRBJ1-2; 7 bases align to TRBD1. The CDR3 extends over 17 amino acids. Germline V CDR1 and CDR2: SGHDT, YYEEEE. Germline trimming cut 0 bases from V and 1 base from J; bases unmatched to any gene: 9. CDR3: CASSLGGTVFINYGYTF. The DNA of the CDR3 is TGTGCCAGCAGCTTGGGAGGGACAGTTTTCATTAACTATGGCTACACCTTC.

This clone has a handful of counts. The V and J genes are TRBV7-3 and TRBJ1-1; D is uncertain. Germline CDR1 is SGHTA and CDR2 is FQGTGA. Trimming took off 2 bases at V and 12 bases at J, with 13 bases between the two ends. This CDR3 contains 12 residues. The CDR3 coding sequence is TGTGCCAGCAGCTTAGACACAGCCGTACCTTTCTTT. Translating it yields CASSLDTAVPFF.

The chain couples TRBV9 to TRBJ2-3; TRBD2 aligns across 7 bases. Germline V CDR1 and CDR2: SGDLS, YYNGEE. V lost 0 bases to trimming and J lost 4 bases; unmatched junction nucleotides: 14. CDR3 length equals 18 residues. This CDR3 is CASSVGPLLAGKPDTQYF. The CDR3 nucleotides are TGTGCCAGCAGCGTAGGGCCCCTATTAGCGGGTAAGCCAGATACGCAGTATTTT.

Only one count was recorded for this clone. J is TRBJ2-7 and V is TRBV5-1, with D perhaps TRBD2 (6 bases). CDR1 is SGHRS, CDR2 YFSETQ, per germline. CDR3 size: 14 residues. Trimming removed 1 base at V and 2 bases at J, with 10 bases between. The CDR3 DNA reads as TGCGCCAGCAGCTTGCATAGCGGAACCTACGAGCAGTACTTC. This gives the protein CASSLHSGTYEQYF. The full variable domain, completed using reference TRBV5-1 and TRBJ2-7, is KAGVTQTPRYLIKTRGQQVTLSCSPISGHRSVSWYQQTPGQGLQFLFEYFSETQRNKGNFPGRFSGRQFSNSRSEMNVSTLELGDSALYLCASSLHSGTYEQYFGPGTRLTVT.

The chain joins TRBV6-5 to TRBJ2-7, with TRBD1 matching over 7 bases. Looked up from germline, CDR1 is MNHEY and CDR2 is SVGAGI. This CDR3 comprises 16 residues. The junction had 10 bases not matched to a gene; V was cut back by 2 bases and J by 3 bases. CDR3: CASSYSPGRGFYEQYF. The CDR3 DNA follows: TGTGCCAGCAGTTACAGCCCGGGCAGGGGGTTCTACGAGCAGTACTTC.

The gene calls are TRBV2 and TRBJ1-1; D gene uncertain. From germline, CDR1 is SNHLY and CDR2 FYNNEI. There are 16 residues in the CDR3. V lost 7 bases, J lost 0 bases, and 18 bases lay in between. The CDR3 sequence: CASNVPSSGVNTEAFF. The CDR3 DNA follows: TGTGCCAGCAACGTACCCTCCTCGGGAGTGAACACTGAAGCTTTCTTT.